This paragraph covers one T cell receptor beta chain sequence. Its antigen is not identified. The data originate from a study of cytomegalovirus exposure and HLA in healthy donors. Study conclusions and caveats: Later analysis showed most CMV-associated TCR beta chains appearing HLA-restricted.

Researchers ran the PCR with 60 Vbeta and 13 Jbeta primers. TCRdb's table, derived via immunoSEQ multiplex PCR, lists solely in-frame clones and lacks some. The listing contains about 130,000 clones. The CDR3 is 15 residues long. The J segment lost 4 bases and the V segment lost 0 bases, leaving 3 bases of the junction unmatched. Looked up from germline, CDR1 is LGHNA and CDR2 is YSLEER. Input material: PBMCs. This receptor was identified in a middle-aged woman in good health and CMV-seronegative. V gene TRBV4-3 combines with J gene TRBJ2-3; 8 nucleotides match TRBD1. As DNA, the CDR3 is TGCGCCAGCAGCCAAGATCTACAGGGGGCAGATACGCAGTATTTT. Residues: CASSQDLQGADTQYF.